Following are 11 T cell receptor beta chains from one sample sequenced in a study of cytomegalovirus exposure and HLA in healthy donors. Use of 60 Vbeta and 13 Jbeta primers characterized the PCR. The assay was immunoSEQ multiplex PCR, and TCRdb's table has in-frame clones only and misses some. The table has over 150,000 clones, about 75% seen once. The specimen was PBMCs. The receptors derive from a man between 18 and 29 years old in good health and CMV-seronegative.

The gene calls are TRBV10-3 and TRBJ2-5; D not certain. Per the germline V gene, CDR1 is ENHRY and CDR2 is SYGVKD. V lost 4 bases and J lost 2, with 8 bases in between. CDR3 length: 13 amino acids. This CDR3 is CAISVQIQETQYF. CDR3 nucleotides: TGTGCCATCAGTGTACAGATTCAAGAGACCCAGTACTTC.

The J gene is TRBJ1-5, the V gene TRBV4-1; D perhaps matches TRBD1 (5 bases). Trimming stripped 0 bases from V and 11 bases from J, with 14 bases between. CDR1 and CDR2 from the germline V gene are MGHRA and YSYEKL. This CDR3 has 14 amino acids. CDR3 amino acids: CASSQDRGSRSQHF. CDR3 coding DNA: TGCGCCAGCAGCCAAGATAGGGGCAGTAGGTCCCAGCATTTT.

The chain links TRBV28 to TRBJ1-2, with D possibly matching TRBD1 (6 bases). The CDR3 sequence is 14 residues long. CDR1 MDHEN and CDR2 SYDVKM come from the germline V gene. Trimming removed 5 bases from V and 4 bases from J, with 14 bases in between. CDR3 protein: CASSSGQRSYGYTF. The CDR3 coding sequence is TGTGCCAGCAGTAGCGGACAGAGAAGCTATGGCTACACCTTC.

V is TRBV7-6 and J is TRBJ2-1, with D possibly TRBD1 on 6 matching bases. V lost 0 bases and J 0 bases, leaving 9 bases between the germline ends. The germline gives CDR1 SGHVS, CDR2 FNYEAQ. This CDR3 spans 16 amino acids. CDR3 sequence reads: CASSLARGVSYNEQFF. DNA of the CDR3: TGTGCCAGCAGCTTAGCCAGGGGCGTCTCCTACAATGAGCAGTTCTTC.

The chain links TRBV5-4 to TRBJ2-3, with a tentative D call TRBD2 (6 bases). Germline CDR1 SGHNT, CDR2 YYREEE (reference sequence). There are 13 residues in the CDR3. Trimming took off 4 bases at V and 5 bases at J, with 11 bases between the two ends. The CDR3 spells CASSPEGLDTQYF. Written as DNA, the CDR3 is TGTGCCAGCAGCCCGGAGGGCCTAGATACGCAGTATTTT.

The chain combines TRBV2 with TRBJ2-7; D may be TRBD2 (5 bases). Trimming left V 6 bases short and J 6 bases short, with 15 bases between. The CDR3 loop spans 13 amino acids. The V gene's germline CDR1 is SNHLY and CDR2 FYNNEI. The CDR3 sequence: CASSPRAPPEQYF. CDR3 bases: TGTGCCAGCAGCCCGAGGGCCCCTCCCGAGCAGTACTTC. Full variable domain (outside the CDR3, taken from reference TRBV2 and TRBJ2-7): EPEVTQTPSHQVTQMGQEVILRCVPISNHLYFYWYRQILGQKVEFLVSFYNNEISEKSEIFDDQFSVERPDGSNFTLKIRSTKLEDSAMYFCASSPRAPPEQYFGPGTRLTVT.

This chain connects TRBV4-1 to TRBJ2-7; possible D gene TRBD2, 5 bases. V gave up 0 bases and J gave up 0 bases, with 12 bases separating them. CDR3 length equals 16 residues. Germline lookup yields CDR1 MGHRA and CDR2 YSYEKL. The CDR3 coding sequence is TGCGCCAGCAGCCAAGAGTCCGGGGTCTACTCCTACGAGCAGTACTTC. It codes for CASSQESGVYSYEQYF.

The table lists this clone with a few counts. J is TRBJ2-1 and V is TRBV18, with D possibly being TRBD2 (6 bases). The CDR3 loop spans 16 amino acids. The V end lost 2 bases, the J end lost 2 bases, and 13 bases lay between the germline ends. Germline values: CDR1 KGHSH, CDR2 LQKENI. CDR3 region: CASSPGGWRTYNEQFF. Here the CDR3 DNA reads TGTGCCAGCTCACCAGGGGGGTGGAGGACCTACAATGAGCAGTTCTTC.

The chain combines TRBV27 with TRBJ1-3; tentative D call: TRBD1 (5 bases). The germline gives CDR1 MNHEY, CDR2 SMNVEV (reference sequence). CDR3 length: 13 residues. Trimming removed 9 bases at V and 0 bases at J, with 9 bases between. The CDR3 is CARGDRSGNTIYF. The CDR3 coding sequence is TGTGCCAGAGGGGATCGCTCTGGAAACACCATATATTTT.

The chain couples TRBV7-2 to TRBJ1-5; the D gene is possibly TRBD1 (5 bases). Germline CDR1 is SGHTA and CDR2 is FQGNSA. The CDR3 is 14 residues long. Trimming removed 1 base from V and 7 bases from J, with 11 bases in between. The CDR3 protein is CASSLGGRGQPQHF. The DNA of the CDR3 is TGTGCCAGCAGCTTAGGTGGTAGGGGCCAGCCCCAGCATTTT.

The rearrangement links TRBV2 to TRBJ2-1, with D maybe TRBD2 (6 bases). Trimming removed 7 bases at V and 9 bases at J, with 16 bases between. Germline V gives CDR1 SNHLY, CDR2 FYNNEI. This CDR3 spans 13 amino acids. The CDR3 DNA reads TGTGCCAGCAATCGGGGGATGGTGGGTGAGCAGTTCTTC. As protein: CASNRGMVGEQFF.